This TCR beta chain was sequenced during a study of OX40 agonist ivuxolimab in advanced cancers. Germline V gene lookup returns CDR1 SGHVS and CDR2 FQNEAQ. The CDR3 sequence is 15 residues long. V was pared by 0 bases and J by 1 base, with 9 bases between. Findings and caveats of the study: Partial responders at 0.1-3.0 mg/kg showed near-lowest clonal expansion.

Clones were read by immunoSEQ multiplex PCR, and TCRdb kept only the in-frame ones, dropping some. The top ten clones hold around 12% of a sample with around 60,000 clones, approximately 89% of them seen once. With baseline, cycle 4 day 1, and cycle 7 day 1 as timepoints, blood was sampled. This clone has only a few counts. The target antigen is unknown. The J gene is TRBJ1-1, the V gene TRBV7-8; weak D call: TRBD1 (5 bases). This sample comprised CD4+ or CD8+ T cells sorted from blood, obtained in a trial of the OX40 agonist ivuxolimab. This sequence originates from an adult with an advanced solid tumor such as melanoma, head and neck, liver or kidney cancer. The chain's CDR3 is CASSLAGQWNTEAFF. CDR3 DNA: TGTGCCAGCAGCTTAGCGGGGCAGTGGAACACTGAAGCTTTCTTT.